Each of the 17 T cell receptor beta chains below was sequenced from the same sample in a study of T cells after yellow fever vaccination. A single record per CDR3 protein comes from TCRdb applying MiXCR to the 5' RACE reads. The data hold some 63,000 distinct CDR3 sequences, with approximately 7.4% observed a single time. Sequenced here: CD8+ T cells sorted from PBMCs, sampled 15 days after the yellow fever booster vaccination. The receptors shown here come from a man aged 25-45 years who received the YFV17D yellow fever vaccine.

At least ten counts were recorded for this clonotype. V gene TRBV12-3 or TRBV12-4 combines with J gene TRBJ1-3; no clear D gene. Deletions cut 6 bases from V and 6 bases from J, with 9 bases between. The CDR3 length is 12 residues. In DNA form, the CDR3 reads TGTGCCAGCAGCTCAGGTGAAAACACCATATATTTT. The encoded protein is CASSSGENTIYF.

This clonotype has at least ten counts. The chain recombines TRBV18 with TRBJ2-7, with D possibly being TRBD1 (6 bases). Germline lookup yields CDR1 KGHSH and CDR2 LQKENI. The V and J ends lost 3 bases and 0 bases respectively, with 15 bases between them. This CDR3 contains 16 residues. The CDR3: CASSPEDRIDSYEQYF. In DNA, the CDR3 is TGTGCCAGCTCACCGGAAGACAGGATAGACTCCTACGAGCAGTACTTC.

Worth noting for this clonotype: It may be a read error: a sequence one base away is much more abundant. The rearrangement uses TRBV5-1 and TRBJ2-3, with D tentatively TRBD1 (6 bases). The CDR3 contains 14 residues. The V gene's germline CDR1 is SGHRS and CDR2 YFSETQ. The V and J ends lost 4 bases and 2 bases respectively, with 11 bases between them. The CDR3 nucleotides are TGCGCCAGCAGCGCACAGGGATACACAGATACGCAGTATTTT. This codes for CASSAQGYTDTQYF.

This clonotype has at least ten counts. The DNA for the CDR3 is TGTGCCAGCAGTTTCTCAGCGGGACAGTTCTTC. This sequence encodes CASSFSAGQFF. This chain connects TRBV12-3 or TRBV12-4 to TRBJ2-1, with TRBD2 matching 7 bases. This CDR3 is 11 amino acids long. Unmatched junction bases numbered 3, after V lost 3 bases and J lost 13 bases.

In this sample, this clonotype turned up many times. The chain links TRBV4-2 to TRBJ2-7; 12 positions agree with TRBD2. The CDR3 runs 16 residues. The V and J ends lost 0 bases and 6 bases, in that order; junction bases with no gene match: 6. The germline V gene encodes CDR1 LGHNA and CDR2 YNFKEQ. The CDR3 sequence is CASSQESLAGGREQYF. The CDR3 bases are TGTGCCAGCAGCCAAGAGTCCCTAGCGGGAGGGCGCGAGCAGTACTTC.

This clonotype was seen many times. The chain has TRBV7-9 and TRBJ2-5; no clear D. Trimming removed 4 bases at V and 0 bases at J, with 6 bases between. CDR3 length equals 13 residues. From germline, CDR1 is SEHNR and CDR2 FQNEAQ (reference sequence). The CDR3 DNA reads TGTGCCAGCAGCTACCAGAACCAAGAGACCCAGTACTTC. Protein: CASSYQNQETQYF.

In this sample, this clonotype is medium-sized. The chain joins TRBV27 to TRBJ2-1; TRBD2 matches 11 bases. J gave up 5 bases and V 1 base, and 13 bases lay outside the gene matches. The CDR3 totals 19 residues. Germline V gene data show CDR1 as MNHEY and CDR2 as SMNVEV (reference sequence). The CDR3: CASSLYPGHLAGGDNEQFF. The CDR3 nucleotides read TGTGCCAGCAGTTTATATCCGGGACATTTAGCGGGAGGGGACAATGAGCAGTTCTTC.

This clonotype was observed many times. This chain connects TRBV7-6 to TRBJ2-2; 10 bases line up with TRBD1. This CDR3 has 15 amino acids. Trimming took 3 bases from V and 4 from J; bases not matched to a gene: 2. The germline CDR1 and CDR2 sequences are SGHVS and FNYEAQ. The DNA of the CDR3 is TGTGCCAGCAGCTTGGGGACAGGGGTCACCGGGGAGCTGTTTTTT. Protein sequence: CASSLGTGVTGELFF.

In this sample, this clonotype turned up many times. CDR3: CASSSGQGESDTQYF. The CDR3 nucleotides read TGTGCCAGCAGCTCCGGACAGGGCGAGTCAGATACGCAGTATTTT. This chain connects TRBV7-9 to TRBJ2-3; 8 bases fit TRBD1. Per the germline V gene, CDR1 is SEHNR and CDR2 is FQNEAQ (reference sequence). V dropped 4 bases and J dropped 4; count of bases not matched to a gene: 7. The CDR3 is made up of 15 amino acids.

This clonotype was picked up many times. V is TRBV3-1 and J is TRBJ1-5; TRBD1 matches 7 bases. Losses at the gene ends were 1 base for V and 9 bases for J; bases not matched to a gene: 9. The CDR3 totals 15 residues. Per the germline V gene, CDR1 is LGHDT and CDR2 is YNNKEL (reference sequence). Here the CDR3 reads CASSQGGQVGWPQHF. The CDR3, as DNA: TGTGCCAGCAGCCAAGGAGGACAGGTGGGTTGGCCCCAGCATTTT.

The table lists this clonotype with a few counts. The rearrangement links TRBV20-1 to TRBJ2-4; D unresolved. The CDR3 is made up of 13 amino acids. Per the germline V gene, CDR1 is DFQATT and CDR2 is SNEGSKA (reference sequence). V lost 6 bases, J lost 0 bases, and 9 bases lay in between. CDR3: CSATAEAKNIQYF. The CDR3 DNA sequence: TGCAGTGCCACCGCAGAAGCCAAAAACATTCAGTACTTC.

This clonotype has at least ten counts. The chain uses TRBV29-1 and TRBJ2-1, with 12 bases fitting TRBD1. J lost 8 bases, V lost 6 bases, and 2 bases had no gene match. This CDR3 contains 12 residues. Looked up from germline, CDR1 is SQVTM and CDR2 is ANQGSEA. The CDR3 is CSVGTGGYEQFF. The CDR3 DNA reads as TGCAGCGTGGGGACAGGGGGCTATGAGCAGTTCTTC.

This clonotype was counted many times. The chain links TRBV29-1 to TRBJ2-1; TRBD2 matches 9 bases. This CDR3 spans 17 amino acids. Germline V lookup: CDR1 SQVTM, CDR2 ANQGSEA. The junction had 12 bases not matched to a gene; V was cut back by 2 bases and J by 4 bases. The CDR3 loop reads CSVERSGGIQFYNEQFF. CDR3 in DNA: TGCAGCGTTGAAAGAAGCGGGGGGATCCAATTTTACAATGAGCAGTTCTTC.

This clonotype was picked up many times. The V gene is TRBV7-9, the J gene TRBJ2-3; D is tentatively TRBD1 or TRBD2 (5 bases each). Germline CDR1 is SEHNR and CDR2 is FQNEAQ (reference sequence). The CDR3 totals 14 residues. V gave up 5 bases and J gave up 6 bases, with 15 bases separating them. The DNA of the CDR3 is TGTGCCAGCAGCGGGACCTCGGGGCTGGATACGCAGTATTTT. It translates to CASSGTSGLDTQYF. Full variable domain (rest looked up from reference TRBV7-9 and TRBJ2-3): DTGVSQNPRHKITKRGQNVTFRCDPISEHNRLYWYRQTLGQGPEFLTYFQNEAQLEKSRLLSDRFSAERPKGSFSTLEIQRTEQGDSAMYLCASSGTSGLDTQYFGPGTRLTVL.

This clonotype was seen repeatedly, ten times or more. The chain links TRBV20-1 to TRBJ2-7; maybe TRBD1 (6 bases). From germline, CDR1 is DFQATT and CDR2 SNEGSKA (reference sequence). V lost 0 bases, J lost 2 bases, and 14 bases lay in between. This CDR3 contains 15 residues. CDR3 sequence: CSARDQSGQPYEQYF. CDR3 bases: TGCAGTGCTAGAGATCAAAGTGGACAGCCCTACGAGCAGTACTTC.

This clonotype was recorded at least ten times. The chain is built from TRBV20-1 and TRBJ2-6; TRBD1 aligns across 7 bases. Germline trimming cut 6 bases from V and 1 base from J; bases unmatched to any gene: 15. This CDR3 has 18 residues. The V gene's germline CDR1 is DFQATT and CDR2 SNEGSKA (reference sequence). The CDR3 DNA reads as TGCAGTGCGCGCCTTACCGGGACAGACAATTCTGGGGCCAACGTCCTGACTTTC. It translates to CSARLTGTDNSGANVLTF.

This clonotype has ten or more counts. The rearrangement joins TRBV20-1 to TRBJ2-7; D is possibly TRBD2 (5 bases). Deletions cut 1 base from V and 4 bases from J, with 17 bases between. Germline V gene data show CDR1 as DFQATT and CDR2 as SNEGSKA (reference sequence). CDR3 length: 15 residues. The CDR3 nucleotides read TGCAGTGCTAGAGTGGTTAGTAGCGAGTCTTACGAGCAGTACTTC. Protein sequence: CSARVVSSESYEQYF.